This TCR beta chain was captured by sequencing in a study of beta chain features in type 1 diabetes. Study results and caveats: A pattern of fewer insertions and more deletions at VDJ junctions was seen in type 1 diabetes patients.

Sequenced material consisted of expressed TCRB transcripts (all of the isolated RNA was reverse transcribed). The data were produced by immunoSEQ multiplex PCR, yet TCRdb's version contains in-frame clones alone and is incomplete. Counted here are roughly 370,000 clones, approximately 13% occurring once; the ten biggest clones make up 0.035% to 0.04%. Germline loops: CDR1 ENHRY, CDR2 SYGVKD. The CDR3 runs 11 residues. V was cut by 6 bases and J by 4 bases, with 7 bases left in between. This clone has only a few counts. Its target is not known. The V gene is TRBV10-3, the J gene TRBJ2-7; TRBD1 is a possible D gene (6 bases). The origin of this receptor is a man under 40 in good health. Material for sequencing was naive CD4+ T cells from blood. The CDR3 DNA follows: TGTGCCATCAGGACAGGTTACGAGCAGTACTTC. Amino acid sequence: CAIRTGYEQYF.